These T cell receptor beta chains were read from a single sample in a study of neurological immune-mediated disorders. One entry per CDR3 protein results from TCRdb running MiXCR on the 5' RACE reads. The sample includes some 60,000 distinct CDR3 sequences, 9.7% seen only once; the top ten take under 15%. Material for sequencing was PBMCs. The receptors come from a young man in good health. Each CDR3 is given with its conserved first and last residue. D genes are given only for firm matches. Expanded clones are given a class, and other clones once, few, many or no size at all.

CASQREGGQGAITRSNEQFF	TGTGCCAGCCAGAGAGAGGGAGGACAGGGGGCGATTACGAGATCCAATGAGCAGTTCTTC	TRBV11-2	20	TRBJ2-1	many	TRBD1
CASSPQWGVQETQYF	TGTGCCAGCAGCCCTCAATGGGGGGTACAGGAGACCCAGTACTTC	TRBV7-6	15	TRBJ2-5	many	-
CASSSPRGTGVLAGNNEQFF	TGCGCCAGCAGCTCCCCCCGGGGGACAGGGGTCCTAGCGGGCAACAATGAGCAGTTCTTC	TRBV5-1	20	TRBJ2-1	many	TRBD1
CASSSEDSNETQYF	TGTGCCAGCAGTTCCGAAGACAGCAACGAGACCCAGTACTTC	TRBV28	14	TRBJ2-5	few	-
CASSEGPHEKLFF	TGTGCCAGCAGCGAGGGACCCCATGAAAAACTGTTTTTT	TRBV9	13	TRBJ1-4	many	-
CVSSSRDRGYRDEQFF	TGTGTCAGCAGTTCCCGGGACAGGGGTTATCGCGATGAGCAGTTCTTC	TRBV6-6	16	TRBJ2-1	-	TRBD1
CASSVDGWTGEQYF	TGTGCCAGCAGCGTAGATGGGTGGACAGGCGAGCAGTACTTC	TRBV9	14	TRBJ2-7	many	TRBD1
CATSDLPGGGYTF	TGTGCCACCAGTGATCTCCCAGGGGGCGGCTACACCTTC	TRBV24-1	13	TRBJ1-2	many	TRBD1
CAWTLHGELFF	TGTGCCTGGACTCTGCACGGGGAGCTGTTTTTT	TRBV30	11	TRBJ2-2	-	-
CSVAPRTGGSLVNEKLFF	TGCAGCGTGGCCCCGAGGACAGGGGGCAGTTTAGTTAATGAAAAACTGTTTTTT	TRBV29-1	18	TRBJ1-4	many	TRBD1
CASSLRLAEITDTQYF	TGCGCCAGCAGCTTACGACTAGCGGAGATCACAGATACGCAGTATTTT	TRBV5-1	16	TRBJ2-3	many	TRBD2
CASSESSGTYNEQFF	TGTGCCAGCAGTGAATCCTCAGGTACCTACAATGAGCAGTTCTTC	TRBV6-4	15	TRBJ2-1	many	-
CASSLVGLQETQYF	TGCGCCAGCAGCTTGGTCGGATTACAAGAGACCCAGTACTTC	TRBV5-1	14	TRBJ2-5	many	-
CSASPPRGYNEQFF	TGCAGTGCTAGTCCCCCGCGGGGGTACAATGAGCAGTTCTTC	TRBV20-1	14	TRBJ2-1	many	TRBD2
CASSKTGLSSFVQYF	TGTGCCAGCAGTAAGACAGGGTTATCATCATTCGTTCAGTACTTC	TRBV27	15	TRBJ2-4	many	TRBD1
CAWATGPGNTIYF	TGTGCCTGGGCGACAGGGCCTGGAAACACCATATATTTT	TRBV30	13	TRBJ1-3	many	TRBD1
CASSSGQGLNQPQHF	TGTGCCAGCAGTTCCGGACAGGGCTTAAATCAGCCCCAGCATTTT	TRBV12-3/TRBV12-4	15	TRBJ1-5	many	TRBD1
CASSLDGGNYGYTF	TGTGCCAGCAGTTTAGACGGAGGGAACTATGGCTACACCTTC	TRBV12-3/TRBV12-4	14	TRBJ1-2	many	-
CASSPQGGGYEQYF	TGTGCCAGCAGCCCGCAGGGGGGCGGCTACGAGCAGTACTTC	TRBV7-6	14	TRBJ2-7	many	-
CASSPGTQNPFF	TGCGCCAGCAGTCCCGGGACTCAAAATCCCTTTTTC	TRBV10-1	12	TRBJ2-1	many	-
CSARERDSYNEQFF	TGCAGTGCTAGAGAACGGGACTCTTACAATGAGCAGTTCTTC	TRBV20-1	14	TRBJ2-1	many	-
CSARVGFQETRYF	TGCAGTGCTAGAGTGGGGTTTCAAGAGACCCGGTACTTC	TRBV20-1	13	TRBJ2-5	-	-
CASSQAGDTQYF	TGTGCCAGCAGCCAAGCTGGAGATACGCAGTATTTT	TRBV3-1	12	TRBJ2-3	many	-
CASSSLGEKLFF	TGTGCCAGCAGTTCCCTGGGTGAAAAACTGTTTTTT	TRBV28	12	TRBJ1-4	many	-
CASSLRAGDEQYF	TGTGCCAGCAGTTTACGGGCAGGGGACGAGCAGTACTTC	TRBV28	13	TRBJ2-7	many	-
CASSSERPDTQYF	TGTGCCAGCAGCTCCGAGCGACCCGATACGCAGTATTTT	TRBV7-9	13	TRBJ2-3	-	-
CASSLEAEAFF	TGTGCCAGCAGTTTAGAAGCTGAAGCTTTCTTT	TRBV12-3/TRBV12-4	11	TRBJ1-1	many	-
CASSAGQGWETQYF	TGTGCCAGCAGCGCCGGACAGGGATGGGAGACCCAGTACTTC	TRBV9	14	TRBJ2-5	many	TRBD1
CATSDGGAKNIQYF	TGTGCCACCAGTGATGGCGGAGCCAAAAACATTCAGTACTTC	TRBV24-1	14	TRBJ2-4	many	-
CASARSGNIQYF	TGTGCCAGCGCGCGTTCGGGAAACATTCAGTACTTC	TRBV7-9	12	TRBJ2-4	many	-
CASSWTEYQPQHF	TGTGCCAGCTCATGGACGGAGTATCAGCCCCAGCATTTT	TRBV18	13	TRBJ1-5	-	-
CASSPTINSPLHF	TGTGCCAGCAGCCCTACAATTAATTCACCCCTCCACTTT	TRBV7-2	13	TRBJ1-6	many	-
CSARDGKGGGEKLFF	TGCAGTGCTAGAGATGGAAAAGGGGGCGGGGAAAAACTGTTTTTT	TRBV20-1	15	TRBJ1-4	many	TRBD1
CASSPQTGGGFQETQYF	TGCGCCAGCAGTCCCCAGACAGGGGGAGGATTCCAAGAGACCCAGTACTTC	TRBV5-1	17	TRBJ2-5	many	TRBD1
CASAVRDRDTSGSYNEQFF	TGTGCCAGCGCCGTCCGGGACAGGGACACTAGCGGGAGCTACAATGAGCAGTTCTTC	TRBV25-1	19	TRBJ2-1	many	TRBD2
CASSSVPGNQPQHF	TGTGCCAGCAGTTCCGTCCCGGGCAATCAGCCCCAGCATTTT	TRBV27	14	TRBJ1-5	many	-
CASSPNLHQPTEKLFF	TGTGCCAGCAGCCCCAATTTACATCAACCGACTGAAAAACTGTTTTTT	TRBV7-2	16	TRBJ1-4	-	-
CASSLRDVAFGGELFF	TGCGCCAGCAGTTTAAGGGACGTGGCCTTCGGCGGGGAGCTGTTTTTT	TRBV5-1	16	TRBJ2-2	many	-
CAIREQASTSYEQYF	TGTGCCATCAGAGAACAGGCTTCTACCTCCTACGAGCAGTACTTC	TRBV10-3	15	TRBJ2-7	many	-
CASSPGLAVYEQYF	TGCGCCAGCAGCCCCGGGCTAGCGGTCTACGAGCAGTACTTC	TRBV5-1	14	TRBJ2-7	many	TRBD2
CASSLSGYEQYF	TGTGCCAGCAGCCTCTCGGGCTACGAGCAGTACTTC	TRBV5-1	12	TRBJ2-7	many	-
CSAFGTGGNSRTDTQYF	TGCAGTGCCTTCGGAACGGGAGGTAATAGTCGAACAGATACGCAGTATTTT	TRBV20-1	17	TRBJ2-3	many	TRBD2
CASSLGGGQYF	TGTGCCAGCAGCTTAGGGGGGGGGCAGTACTTC	TRBV7-2	11	TRBJ2-7	many	TRBD2